This T cell receptor (beta chain) was identified during a study of cytomegalovirus exposure and HLA in healthy donors. Study results and limitations: A few V segments could not be told apart, such as TRBV6-2 and TRBV6-3, and were left out. 16,951 TCR beta sequences were associated with HLA alleles at 0.05 false discovery rate in a later analysis. An observed cluster of highly shared sequence variants was recorded as a likely sequencing artifact.

Amplification used 60 Vbeta primers and 13 Jbeta primers. The data were produced by immunoSEQ multiplex PCR, yet TCRdb's version contains in-frame clones alone and is incomplete. The sample consists of 150,000 to 180,000 clones, more than 75% of them appearing once. Germline CDR1 reads SGDLS; CDR2 reads YYNGEE. V gave up 4 bases and J gave up 1 base; unmatched junction bases: 10. CDR3 length equals 18 residues. With regard to this clone: Its target is not known.

The chain has TRBV9 and TRBJ2-5; 13 bases agree with TRBD2. The sample comprised PBMCs. The origin of this receptor is a woman between 40 and 55 years old in good health and CMV-seropositive. CDR3: CASSLGLAGSQAQETQYF. The CDR3 DNA reads TGTGCCAGCAGCCTGGGACTAGCGGGAAGTCAAGCCCAAGAGACCCAGTACTTC.